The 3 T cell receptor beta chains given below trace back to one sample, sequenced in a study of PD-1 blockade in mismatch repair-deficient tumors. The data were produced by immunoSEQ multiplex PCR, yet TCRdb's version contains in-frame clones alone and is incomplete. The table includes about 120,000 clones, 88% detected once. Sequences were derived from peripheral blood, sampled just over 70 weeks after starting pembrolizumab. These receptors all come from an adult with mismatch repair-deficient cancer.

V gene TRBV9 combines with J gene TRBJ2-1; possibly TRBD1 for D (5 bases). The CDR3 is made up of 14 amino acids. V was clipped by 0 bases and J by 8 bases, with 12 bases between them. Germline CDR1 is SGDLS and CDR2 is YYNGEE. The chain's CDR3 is CASSVASRVDEQFF. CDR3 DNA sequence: TGTGCCAGCAGCGTAGCATCCAGGGTCGATGAGCAGTTCTTC.

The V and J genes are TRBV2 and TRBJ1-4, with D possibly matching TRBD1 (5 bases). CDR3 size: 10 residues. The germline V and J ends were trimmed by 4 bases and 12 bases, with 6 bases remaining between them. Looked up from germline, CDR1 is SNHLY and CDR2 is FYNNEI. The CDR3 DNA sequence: TGTGCCAGCAGTGTCAGGGAACTGTTTTTT. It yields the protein CASSVRELFF.

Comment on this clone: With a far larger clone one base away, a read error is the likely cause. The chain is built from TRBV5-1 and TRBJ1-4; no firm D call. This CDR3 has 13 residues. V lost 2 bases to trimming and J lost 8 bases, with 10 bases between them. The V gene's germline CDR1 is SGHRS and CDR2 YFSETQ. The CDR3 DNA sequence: TGCGCCAGCAGCTTAGTGCCAGACGAAAAACTGTTTTTT. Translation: CASSLVPDEKLFF.